Below, 11 T cell receptor beta chains from the same sample are listed, as sequenced in a study of identical twins. TCRdb redid the calling of the 5' RACE reads with MiXCR, one entry per CDR3 protein. The sample shows more than 1.5 million distinct CDR3 sequences, about 32% of them seen only once. The specimen was cord blood. Receptors originate from a newborn girl in good health.

The rearrangement links TRBV5-5 to TRBJ1-6, with a possible D match to TRBD1 (6 bases). This CDR3 spans 17 amino acids. The V end was cut by 4 bases, the J end by 0 bases, with 14 bases between. The germline V gene has CDR1 SGHKS and CDR2 YYEKEE (reference sequence). For the CDR3, the DNA is TGTGCCAGCAGCGCGACCGACAGGAGCTCCTATAATTCACCCCTCCACTTT. Translated: CASSATDRSSYNSPLHF.

This clonotype has only a few counts. The V call is TRBV6-5, the J call TRBJ1-4; the D is unclear. This CDR3 is 18 amino acids long. V gave up 2 bases and J gave up 10 bases, with 26 bases separating them. Germline V CDR1 and CDR2: MNHEY, SVGAGI. Here the CDR3 DNA reads TGTGCCAGCAGTTACCCGCCTGAAAACAGAGCAACCCTAGCAAAACTGTTTTTT. Translating gives CASSYPPENRATLAKLFF.

This chain uses TRBV6-1 with TRBJ1-2, with D perhaps matching TRBD1 (5 bases). This CDR3 is built from 13 residues. Trimming cost V 10 bases and J 5 bases, with 17 bases left between them. The germline CDR1 and CDR2 sequences are MNHNS and SASEGT. CDR3 in DNA: TGTGCCACCATGGTGACAGCCGATTATGGCTACACCTTC. Amino acids: CATMVTADYGYTF.

This clonotype was seen a few times. This chain connects TRBV28 to TRBJ2-5; D is possibly TRBD2 (6 bases). The CDR3 extends over 13 amino acids. Trimming shortened V by 1 base and J by 9 bases, and 12 bases separated the two germline ends. CDR1 is MDHEN and CDR2 is SYDVKM in the germline V gene. CDR3 coding DNA: TGTGCCAGCAGTTTATTAAGGCAGCGGGCCCAGTACTTC. It translates to CASSLLRQRAQYF.

CDR3 DNA: TGCAGCGTTGCGTCCAGGGGAAACACCATATATTTT. Translating gives CSVASRGNTIYF. The chain carries TRBV29-1 and TRBJ1-3, with D uncertain. The germline V gene has CDR1 SQVTM and CDR2 ANQGSEA. This CDR3 is built from 12 residues. The ends were cut back, 4 bases at V and 4 bases at J, with 8 bases in the middle.

The V and J genes are TRBV28 and TRBJ2-7; D is unclear. Germline assignment: CDR1 MDHEN and CDR2 SYDVKM. The length of the CDR3 is 14 residues. Trimming took 7 bases from V and 5 from J, leaving 18 bases between them. CDR3 amino acids: CASTRSRSRDEQYF. DNA of the CDR3: TGTGCCAGCACACGAAGCAGGAGTCGCGACGAGCAGTACTTC.

This clonotype was detected only a few times. The chain carries TRBV4-2 and TRBJ2-7; 9 nucleotides match TRBD1. Germline assignment: CDR1 LGHNA and CDR2 YNFKEQ. Trimming at V came to 2 bases and at J to 7 bases, leaving 6 bases not matched to a gene. This CDR3 spans 14 amino acids. The CDR3 region is CASSQRDREDEQYF. The DNA for the CDR3 is TGTGCCAGCAGCCAACGGGACAGGGAAGATGAGCAGTACTTC.

This chain links TRBV25-1 with TRBJ1-5; 7 bases agree with TRBD1. CDR1 is MGHDK, CDR2 SYGVNS, per germline. After removal of 9 bases from V and 0 bases from J, the junction contained 11 bases not matched to a gene. This CDR3 has 16 residues. The CDR3 nucleotides read TGTGCCAGAAAGGACAGGAAGACTTATAGCAATCAGCCCCAGCATTTT. Translation: CARKDRKTYSNQPQHF.

This clonotype turned up a few times. The gene calls are TRBV29-1 and TRBJ1-4; 11 bases are a match to TRBD1. Germline CDR1 reads SQVTM; CDR2 reads ANQGSEA. The CDR3 runs 16 residues. J gave up 3 bases and V 4 bases, and 7 bases lay outside the gene matches. The CDR3 DNA follows: TGCAGCGTTGCCCGGACAGGGGGCCGAGCTAATGAAAAACTGTTTTTT. Its translation is CSVARTGGRANEKLFF. The variable domain in full, with the rest retrieved from reference TRBV29-1 and TRBJ1-4, is SAVISQKPSRDICQRGTSLTIQCQVDSQVTMMFWYRQQPGQSLTLIATANQGSEATYESGFVIDKFPISRPNLTFSTLTVSNMSPEDSSIYLCSVARTGGRANEKLFFGSGTQLSVL.

This clonotype has more than one count but fewer than ten. This chain connects TRBV27 to TRBJ2-3, with TRBD2 matching over 10 bases. J gave up 4 bases and V 3 bases, and 7 bases lay outside the gene matches. This CDR3 contains 16 residues. The germline V gene encodes CDR1 MNHEY and CDR2 SMNVEV (reference sequence). The CDR3 reads CASSLGSGRKPDTQYF. The CDR3 region has the DNA TGTGCCAGCAGTTTGGGTAGCGGGAGGAAACCAGATACGCAGTATTTT.

The chain couples TRBV6-6 to TRBJ2-5; tentatively, D is TRBD2 (6 bases). Trimming removed 2 bases from V and 11 bases from J, with 24 bases in between. Germline V gene data show CDR1 as MNHNY and CDR2 as SVGAGI (reference sequence). The CDR3 loop spans 16 amino acids. The DNA for the CDR3 is TGTGCCAGCAGTTACGCCACTAGCATTGCCCTCCATGAGCAGTACTTC. This sequence encodes CASSYATSIALHEQYF.